The 9 T cell receptor beta chains presented below share a single source sample, sequenced in a study of cytomegalovirus exposure and HLA in healthy donors. TCRdb's copy holds only in-frame clones and misses some; the assay was immunoSEQ multiplex PCR. The data hold a few hundred thousand clones, with roughly 83% observed a single time. Sequencing was done on a sample of PBMCs. Receptor source: a woman aged 30 to 39 in good health and CMV-seropositive.

The chain uses TRBV9 and TRBJ2-2; D remains ambiguous. The CDR3 loop spans 13 amino acids. The V gene lost 5 bases and the J gene lost 8 bases, with 13 bases spanning the gap. Per germline, CDR1 SGDLS and CDR2 YYNGEE. Here the CDR3 reads CASSAIFEGELFF. The CDR3 nucleotides are TGTGCCAGCAGTGCCATTTTCGAGGGGGAGCTGTTTTTT.

V usage is TRBV5-6 and J usage is TRBJ1-2; 7 positions match TRBD1. Germline lookup yields CDR1 SGHDT and CDR2 YYEEEE. Trimming cost V 0 bases and J 7 bases; bases outside gene matches: 3. The CDR3 extends over 13 amino acids. The CDR3 region is CASSLEGAFGYTF. DNA of the CDR3: TGTGCCAGCAGCTTGGAGGGGGCCTTTGGCTACACCTTC. The variable domain in full, completed from reference TRBV5-6 and TRBJ1-2, reads DAGVTQSPTHLIKTRGQQVTLRCSPKSGHDTVSWYQQALGQGPQFIFQYYEEEERQRGNFPDRFSGHQFPNYSSELNVNALLLGDSALYLCASSLEGAFGYTFGSGTRLTVV.

The J gene is TRBJ2-7, the V gene TRBV5-5; 10 bases line up with TRBD2. This CDR3 comprises 16 residues. The V and J ends lost 5 bases and 0 bases, in that order; junction bases with no gene match: 8. Germline V lookup: CDR1 SGHKS, CDR2 YYEKEE (reference sequence). In DNA, the CDR3 is TGTGCCAGCAGGTTCGGACTAGCGGAGAGCTCCTACGAGCAGTACTTC. It specifies CASRFGLAESSYEQYF.

This clone occurred a few times. The chain recombines TRBV13 with TRBJ1-1; 10 nucleotides match TRBD1. Germline loops: CDR1 PRHDT, CDR2 FYEKMQ (reference sequence). CDR3 length: 16 residues. Germline trimming cut 3 bases from V and 4 bases from J; bases unmatched to any gene: 8. In DNA, the CDR3 is TGTGCCAGCAGCTTGGCATCGACAGGGGGCGTCACTGAAGCTTTCTTT. The encoded protein is CASSLASTGGVTEAFF.

The chain carries TRBV5-1 and TRBJ2-7, with D possibly being TRBD1 (6 bases). This CDR3 is 15 amino acids long. Germline V gene lookup returns CDR1 SGHRS and CDR2 YFSETQ. Trimming shortened V by 4 bases and J by 0 bases, and 14 bases separated the two germline ends. The CDR3 reads CASSPWLDSSYEQYF. The CDR3 coding sequence is TGCGCCAGCAGCCCTTGGTTGGACAGCTCCTACGAGCAGTACTTC.

The gene calls are TRBV9 and TRBJ1-2; unclear D gene. Between the trimmed V and J ends, which lost 5 bases and 4 bases, there was a span of 12 bases. This CDR3 region has 13 residues. Germline V CDR1 and CDR2: SGDLS, YYNGEE. CDR3 protein: CASSSSTRYGYTF. The CDR3 DNA reads as TGTGCCAGCAGTTCCAGCACCCGCTATGGCTACACCTTC. Combining the CDR3 with reference TRBV9 and TRBJ1-2 gives the whole variable domain DSGVTQTPKHLITATGQRVTLRCSPRSGDLSVYWYQQSLDQGLQFLIQYYNGEERAKGNILERFSAQQFPDLHSELNLSSLELGDSALYFCASSSSTRYGYTFGSGTRLTVV.

This clone was seen only once. V is TRBV9 and J is TRBJ1-4; no reliable D call. Trimming removed 0 bases from V and 0 bases from J, with 6 bases in between. Germline CDR1 reads SGDLS; CDR2 reads YYNGEE. The CDR3 sequence is 15 residues long. The CDR3 DNA sequence: TGTGCCAGCAGCGTAGGGCCTGCAACTAATGAAAAACTGTTTTTT. Its protein product is CASSVGPATNEKLFF.

The rearrangement joins TRBV5-4 to TRBJ2-1; 9 positions agree with TRBD1. This CDR3 region has 14 residues. J gave up 10 bases and V 1 base, and 6 bases lay outside the gene matches. From germline, CDR1 is SGHNT and CDR2 YYREEE (reference sequence). The chain's CDR3 is CASSLYRGRGEQFF. In DNA form, the CDR3 reads TGTGCCAGCAGCTTGTACAGGGGGCGCGGGGAGCAGTTCTTC. Variable domain in full (rest from reference TRBV5-4 and TRBJ2-1): ETGVTQSPTHLIKTRGQQVTLRCSSQSGHNTVSWYQQALGQGPQFIFQYYREEENGRGNFPPRFSGLQFPNYSSELNVNALELDDSALYLCASSLYRGRGEQFFGPGTRLTVL.

The chain has TRBV6-5 and TRBJ2-1; 8 nucleotides match TRBD1. Germline CDR1 is MNHEY and CDR2 is SVGAGI. The length of the CDR3 is 14 residues. The V and J ends lost 7 bases and 4 bases, in that order; junction bases with no gene match: 6. CDR3 in DNA: TGTGCCAGCACCCAGGGGGCCGGGTACAATGAGCAGTTCTTC. It yields the protein CASTQGAGYNEQFF.